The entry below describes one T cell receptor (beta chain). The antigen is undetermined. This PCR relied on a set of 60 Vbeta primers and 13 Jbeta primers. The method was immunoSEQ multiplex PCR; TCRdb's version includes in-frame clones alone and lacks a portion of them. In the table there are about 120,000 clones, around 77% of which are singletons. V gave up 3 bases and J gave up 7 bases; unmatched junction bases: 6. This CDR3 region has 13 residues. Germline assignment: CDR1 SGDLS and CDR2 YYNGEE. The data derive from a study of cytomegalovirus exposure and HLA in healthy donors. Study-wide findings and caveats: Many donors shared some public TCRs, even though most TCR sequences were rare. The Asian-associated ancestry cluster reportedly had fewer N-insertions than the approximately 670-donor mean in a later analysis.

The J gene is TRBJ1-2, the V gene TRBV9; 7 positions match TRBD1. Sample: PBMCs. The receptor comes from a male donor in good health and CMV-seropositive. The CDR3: CASSARQGGGYTF. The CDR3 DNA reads TGTGCCAGCAGCGCCAGACAGGGTGGTGGCTACACCTTC.